This T cell receptor (beta chain) is drawn from a study of T cell clonality in common variable immunodeficiency. Study results and caveats: Repertoire-complication correlations in CVID were limited by patient heterogeneity. Reportedly, TCR beta sequences from common variable immunodeficiency showed fewer deletions and N-nucleotide insertions.

Assay used: immunoSEQ multiplex PCR; TCRdb lists only in-frame clones, some missing. The data show tens of thousands of clones, with none appearing a single time. Germline V gene lookup returns CDR1 SEHNR and CDR2 FQNEAQ (reference sequence). The CDR3 is 15 amino acids. V was trimmed by 3 bases and J by 4 bases, leaving 14 bases between them. Replacement immunoglobulin had been given to every CVID subject for at least one year. Remarks on this clone: The antigen remains undetermined. Coverage ceases 3 residues before the CDR3 finishes, and the germline J gene fills in the end.

The chain couples TRBV7-9 to TRBJ2-3, with a weak D call TRBD1 (6 bases). The TCR comes from a human donor with common variable immunodeficiency. Sequencing was performed on peripheral blood mononuclear cells. This CDR3 reads CASSFRQGIADTQYF. Incomplete CDR3 DNA: TGTGCCAGCAGCTTCCGGCAGGGGATCGCAGATACG.